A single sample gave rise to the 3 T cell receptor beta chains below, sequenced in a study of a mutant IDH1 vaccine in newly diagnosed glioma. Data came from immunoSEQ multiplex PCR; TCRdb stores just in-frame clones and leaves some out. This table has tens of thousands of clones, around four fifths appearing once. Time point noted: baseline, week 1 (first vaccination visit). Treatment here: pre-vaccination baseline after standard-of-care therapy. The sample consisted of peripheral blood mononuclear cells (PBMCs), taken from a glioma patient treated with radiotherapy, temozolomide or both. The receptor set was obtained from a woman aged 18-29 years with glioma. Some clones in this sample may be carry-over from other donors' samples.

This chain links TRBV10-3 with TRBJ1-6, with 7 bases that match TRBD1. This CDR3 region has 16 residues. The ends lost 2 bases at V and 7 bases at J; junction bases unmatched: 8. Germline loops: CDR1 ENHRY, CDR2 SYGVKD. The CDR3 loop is CAISERATGANSPLHF. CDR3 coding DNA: TGTGCCATCAGTGAGAGAGCCACAGGGGCAAATTCACCCCTCCACTTT.

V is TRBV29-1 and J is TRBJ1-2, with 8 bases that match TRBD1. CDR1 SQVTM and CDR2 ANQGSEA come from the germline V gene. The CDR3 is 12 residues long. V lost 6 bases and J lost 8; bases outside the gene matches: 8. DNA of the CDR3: TGCAGCGTCCCCTGGACAGGGTTAGGCTACACCTTC. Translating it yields CSVPWTGLGYTF.

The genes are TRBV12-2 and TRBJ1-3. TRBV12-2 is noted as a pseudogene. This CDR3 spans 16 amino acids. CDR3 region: CASRSRPGLAGNTIYF. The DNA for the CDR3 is TGTGCAAGTCGCTCCCGCCCCGGGCTGGCTGGAAACACCATATATTTT.